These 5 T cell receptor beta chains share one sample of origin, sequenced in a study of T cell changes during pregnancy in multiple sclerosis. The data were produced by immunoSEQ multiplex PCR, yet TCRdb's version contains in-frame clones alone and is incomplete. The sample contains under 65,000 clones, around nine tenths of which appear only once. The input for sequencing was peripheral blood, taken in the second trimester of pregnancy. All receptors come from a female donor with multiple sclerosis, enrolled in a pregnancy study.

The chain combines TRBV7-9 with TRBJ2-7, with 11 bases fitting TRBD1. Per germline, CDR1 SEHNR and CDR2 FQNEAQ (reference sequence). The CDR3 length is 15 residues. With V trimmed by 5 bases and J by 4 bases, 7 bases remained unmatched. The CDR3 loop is CASSPLGQGEYEQYF. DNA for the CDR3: TGTGCCAGCAGCCCACTGGGACAGGGGGAATACGAGCAGTACTTC.

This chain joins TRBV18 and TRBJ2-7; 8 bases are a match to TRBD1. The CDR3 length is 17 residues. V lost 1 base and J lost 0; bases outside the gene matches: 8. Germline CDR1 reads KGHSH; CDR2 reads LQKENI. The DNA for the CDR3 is TGTGCCAGCTCACCACAGAACCGACAGGGGAACTCCTACGAGCAGTACTTC. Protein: CASSPQNRQGNSYEQYF.

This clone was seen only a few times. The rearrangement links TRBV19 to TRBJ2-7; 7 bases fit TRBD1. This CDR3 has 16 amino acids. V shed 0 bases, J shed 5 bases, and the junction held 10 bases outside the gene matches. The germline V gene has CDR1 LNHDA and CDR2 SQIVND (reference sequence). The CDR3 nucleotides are TGTGCCAGTAGTATAGACATGGATACAGGGGTGGACGAGCAGTACTTC. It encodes CASSIDMDTGVDEQYF.

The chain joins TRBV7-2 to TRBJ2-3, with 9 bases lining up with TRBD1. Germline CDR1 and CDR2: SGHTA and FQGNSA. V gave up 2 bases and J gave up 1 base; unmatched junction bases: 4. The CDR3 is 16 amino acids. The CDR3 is CASSLTRDRGTDTQYF. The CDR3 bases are TGTGCCAGCAGCTTAACACGGGACAGGGGCACAGATACGCAGTATTTT.

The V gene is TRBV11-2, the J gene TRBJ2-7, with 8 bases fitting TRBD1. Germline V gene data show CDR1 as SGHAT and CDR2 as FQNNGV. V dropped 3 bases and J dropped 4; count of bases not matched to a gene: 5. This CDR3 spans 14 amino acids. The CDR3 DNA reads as TGTGCCAGCAGCTTCGGACAGGGTGGTTACGAGCAGTACTTC. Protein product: CASSFGQGGYEQYF. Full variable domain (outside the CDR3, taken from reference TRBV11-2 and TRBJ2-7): EAGVAQSPRYKIIEKRQSVAFWCNPISGHATLYWYQQILGQGPKLLIQFQNNGVVDDSQLPKDRFSAERLKGVDSTLKIQPAKLEDSAVYLCASSFGQGGYEQYFGPGTRLTVT.